This TCR beta chain appears in the sequencing data of a study of shared clonotypes between healthy human individuals. Each subset's genomic DNA was split evenly across several immunoSEQ plates. TCRdb's table, derived via immunoSEQ multiplex PCR, lists solely in-frame clones and lacks some. In the table there are some 2,100,000 clones, around 95% of which are singletons. Trimming took off 3 bases at V and 7 bases at J, with 4 bases between the two ends. Germline CDR1 and CDR2: LNHDA and SQIVND (reference sequence). The CDR3 is made up of 12 amino acids. J is TRBJ1-6 and V is TRBV19; the D is unclear. This sequence was found in a young man in good health. Material: naive CD4+ T cells sorted from blood. Subset reported: CD45RA+ positively selected. DNA of the CDR3: TGTGCCAGTAGTATCGGGAATTCACCCCTCCACTTT. Encoded protein: CASSIGNSPLHF.